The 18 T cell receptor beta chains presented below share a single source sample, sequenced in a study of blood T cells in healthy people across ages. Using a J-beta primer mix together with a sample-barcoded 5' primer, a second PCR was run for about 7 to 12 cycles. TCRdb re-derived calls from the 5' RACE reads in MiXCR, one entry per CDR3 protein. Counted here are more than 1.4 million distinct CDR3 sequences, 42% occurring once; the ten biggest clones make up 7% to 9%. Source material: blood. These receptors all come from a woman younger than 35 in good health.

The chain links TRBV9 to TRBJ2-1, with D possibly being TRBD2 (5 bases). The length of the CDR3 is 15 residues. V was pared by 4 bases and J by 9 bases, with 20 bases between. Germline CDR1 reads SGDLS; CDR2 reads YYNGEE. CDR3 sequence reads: CASSTRHEGFGEQFF. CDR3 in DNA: TGTGCCAGCAGCACACGACATGAGGGATTCGGTGAGCAGTTCTTC.

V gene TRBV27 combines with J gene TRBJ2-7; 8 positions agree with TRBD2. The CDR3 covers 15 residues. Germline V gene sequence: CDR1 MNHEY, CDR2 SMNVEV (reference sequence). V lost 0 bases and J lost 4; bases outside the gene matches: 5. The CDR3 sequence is CASSLSTGGSYEQYF. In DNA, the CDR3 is TGTGCCAGCAGTTTATCCACGGGAGGGTCGTACGAGCAGTACTTC.

The CDR3 protein is CASSHWGLEPGQGDTGELFF. The DNA for the CDR3 is TGTGCCAGCAGCCACTGGGGCTTAGAGCCGGGACAGGGGGACACCGGGGAGCTGTTTTTT. The J gene is TRBJ2-2, the V gene TRBV14; 11 positions match TRBD1. Trimming cost V 3 bases and J 3 bases; bases outside gene matches: 15. The CDR3 extends over 20 amino acids. Germline-derived CDR1 and CDR2 are SGHDN and FVKESK.

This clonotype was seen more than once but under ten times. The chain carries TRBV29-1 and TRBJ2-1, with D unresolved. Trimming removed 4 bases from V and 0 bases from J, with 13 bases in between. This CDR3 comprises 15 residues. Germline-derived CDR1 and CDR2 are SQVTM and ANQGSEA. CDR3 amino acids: CSVALVGLSYNEQFF. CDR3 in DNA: TGCAGCGTTGCCCTGGTGGGCCTCTCCTACAATGAGCAGTTCTTC.

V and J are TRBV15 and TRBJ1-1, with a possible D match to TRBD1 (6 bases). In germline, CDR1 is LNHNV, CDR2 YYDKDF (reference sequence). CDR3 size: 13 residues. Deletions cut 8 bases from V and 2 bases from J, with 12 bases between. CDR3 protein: CATSRQVNTEAFF. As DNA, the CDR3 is TGTGCCACCTCCCGACAGGTTAACACTGAAGCTTTCTTT.

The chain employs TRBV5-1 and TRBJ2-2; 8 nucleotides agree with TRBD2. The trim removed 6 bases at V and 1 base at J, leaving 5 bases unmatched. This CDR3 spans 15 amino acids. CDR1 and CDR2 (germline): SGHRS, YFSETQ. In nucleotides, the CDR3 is TGCGCCAGCACCCAAACTAGCGGGAACACCGGGGAGCTGTTTTTT. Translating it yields CASTQTSGNTGELFF.

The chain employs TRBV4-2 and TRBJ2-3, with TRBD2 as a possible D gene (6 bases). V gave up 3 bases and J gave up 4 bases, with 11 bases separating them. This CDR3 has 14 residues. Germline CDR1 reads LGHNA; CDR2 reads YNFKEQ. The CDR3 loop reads CASSQGTGSDTQYF. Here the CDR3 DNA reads TGTGCCAGCAGCCAGGGGACTGGCTCAGATACGCAGTATTTT.

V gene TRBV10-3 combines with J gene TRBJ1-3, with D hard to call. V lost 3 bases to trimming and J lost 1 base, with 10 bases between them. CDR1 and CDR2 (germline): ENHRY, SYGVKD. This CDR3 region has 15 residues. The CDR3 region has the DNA TGTGCCATCAGTGAATTAGTTCCATCTGGAAACACCATATATTTT. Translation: CAISELVPSGNTIYF.

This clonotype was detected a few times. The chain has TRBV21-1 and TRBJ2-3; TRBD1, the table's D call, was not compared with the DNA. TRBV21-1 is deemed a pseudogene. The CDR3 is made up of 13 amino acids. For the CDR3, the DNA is TGTGCCAGCCGGACAGGCTCTCGGGCTACGCAGTATTTT. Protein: CASRTGSRATQYF.

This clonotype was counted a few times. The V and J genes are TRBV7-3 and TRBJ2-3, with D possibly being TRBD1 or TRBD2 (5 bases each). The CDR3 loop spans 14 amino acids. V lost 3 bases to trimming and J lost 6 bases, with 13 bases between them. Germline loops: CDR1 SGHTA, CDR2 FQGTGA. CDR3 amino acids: CASSFRGPTDTQYF. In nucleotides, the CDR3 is TGTGCCAGCAGCTTTCGGGGCCCCACGGATACGCAGTATTTT.

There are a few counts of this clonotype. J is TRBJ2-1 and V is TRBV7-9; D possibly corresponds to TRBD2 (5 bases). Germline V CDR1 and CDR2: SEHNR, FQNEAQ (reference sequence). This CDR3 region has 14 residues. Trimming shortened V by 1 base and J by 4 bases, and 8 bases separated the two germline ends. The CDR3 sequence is CASSLVGLYNEQFF. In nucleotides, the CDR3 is TGTGCCAGCAGCTTAGTAGGACTTTACAATGAGCAGTTCTTC.

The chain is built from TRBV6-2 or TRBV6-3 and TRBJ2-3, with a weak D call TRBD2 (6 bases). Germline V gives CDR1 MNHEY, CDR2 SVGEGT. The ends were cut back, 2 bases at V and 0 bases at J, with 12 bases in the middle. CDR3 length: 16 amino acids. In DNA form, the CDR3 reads TGTGCCAGCAGTTACGGAATGCGGGGTAGCACAGATACGCAGTATTTT. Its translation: CASSYGMRGSTDTQYF.

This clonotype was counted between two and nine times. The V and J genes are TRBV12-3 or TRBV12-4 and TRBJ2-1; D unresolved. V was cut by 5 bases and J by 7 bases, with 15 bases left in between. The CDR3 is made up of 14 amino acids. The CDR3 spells CASSPSDRRNEQFF. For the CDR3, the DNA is TGTGCCAGCAGTCCTTCCGACCGGCGAAATGAGCAGTTCTTC.

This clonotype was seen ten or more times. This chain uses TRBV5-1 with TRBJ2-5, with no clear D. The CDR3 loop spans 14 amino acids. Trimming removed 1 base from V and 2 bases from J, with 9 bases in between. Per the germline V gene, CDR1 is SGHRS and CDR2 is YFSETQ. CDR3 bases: TGCGCCAGCAGCTTGTCCGGGCCACAAGAGACCCAGTACTTC. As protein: CASSLSGPQETQYF.

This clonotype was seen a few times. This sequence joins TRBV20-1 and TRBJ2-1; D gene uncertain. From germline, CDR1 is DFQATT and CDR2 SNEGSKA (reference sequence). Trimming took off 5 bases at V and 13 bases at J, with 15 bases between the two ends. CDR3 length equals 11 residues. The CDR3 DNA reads TGCAGTGCTCAAAGTGGACCCTTTCAGTTCTTC. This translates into CSAQSGPFQFF.

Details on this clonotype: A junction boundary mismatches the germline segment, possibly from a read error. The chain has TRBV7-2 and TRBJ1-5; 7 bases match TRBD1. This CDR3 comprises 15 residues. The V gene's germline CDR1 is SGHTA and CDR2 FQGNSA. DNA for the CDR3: TGTGCCAGCATCTTAGTCCCAGGGGGGAATCAGCCCCAGCATTTT. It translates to CASILVPGGNQPQHF.

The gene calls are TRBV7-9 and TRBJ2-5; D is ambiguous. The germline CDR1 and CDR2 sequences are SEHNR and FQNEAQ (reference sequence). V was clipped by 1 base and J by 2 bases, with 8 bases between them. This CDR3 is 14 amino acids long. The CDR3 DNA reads TGTGCCAGCAGCTTAGACGGTAGACAAGAGACCCAGTACTTC. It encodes CASSLDGRQETQYF.

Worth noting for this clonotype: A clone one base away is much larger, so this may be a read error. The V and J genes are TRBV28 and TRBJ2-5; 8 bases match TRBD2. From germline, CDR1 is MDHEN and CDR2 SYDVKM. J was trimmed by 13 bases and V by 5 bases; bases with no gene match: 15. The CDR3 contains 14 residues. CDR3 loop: CASSPTGGPYERYF. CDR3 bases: TGTGCCAGCAGTCCTACGGGGGGGCCCTACGAGCGGTACTTC. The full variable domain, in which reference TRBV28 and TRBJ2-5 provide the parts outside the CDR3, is DVKVTQSSRYLVKRTGEKVFLECVQDMDHENMFWYRQDPGLGLRLIYFSYDVKMKEKGDIPEGYSVSREKKERFSLILESASTNQTSMYLCASSPTGGPYERYFGPGTRLLVL.